One T cell receptor beta chain is described in this entry. The target antigen is unknown. The data originate from a study of cytomegalovirus exposure and HLA in healthy donors. Study background: An earlier analysis found some 120 million unique TCR beta sequences from approximately 190 million T cells.

General study findings and limits: Data from an earlier analysis indicated that most TCR beta V segments were productive either about 87% or about 30% of the time. In a later analysis, V- and J-gene trimming of beta chains associated with a DCLRE1C missense variant, replicated independently. The majority of TCR sequences were rare, yet some public TCRs appeared in many donors.

A multiplex PCR was run with 60 Vbeta primers and 13 Jbeta primers. Profiling relied on immunoSEQ multiplex PCR, and the TCRdb table lists in-frame clones only, not all of them. This table holds about 180,000 clones, roughly 78% found once. V lost 3 bases and J lost 5, with 13 bases in between. Germline CDR1 and CDR2: KGHSH and LQKENI. The CDR3 consists of 14 residues. The chain employs TRBV18 and TRBJ2-5; tentative D call: TRBD2 (6 bases). The material sequenced was PBMCs. The sequence was collected from a woman aged 30 to 39 in good health and CMV-seronegative. This CDR3 reads CASSPGLLWETQYF. CDR3 nucleotide sequence: TGTGCCAGCTCACCGGGACTTTTGTGGGAGACCCAGTACTTC.